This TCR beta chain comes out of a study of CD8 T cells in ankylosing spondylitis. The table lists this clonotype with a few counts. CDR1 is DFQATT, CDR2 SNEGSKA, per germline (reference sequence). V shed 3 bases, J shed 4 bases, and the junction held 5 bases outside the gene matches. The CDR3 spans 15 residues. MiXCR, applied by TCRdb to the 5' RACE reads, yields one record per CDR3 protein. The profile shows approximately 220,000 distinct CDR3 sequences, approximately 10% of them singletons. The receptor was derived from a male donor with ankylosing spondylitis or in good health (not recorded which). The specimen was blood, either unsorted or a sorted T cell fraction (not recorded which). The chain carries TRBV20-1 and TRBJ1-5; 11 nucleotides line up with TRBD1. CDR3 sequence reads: CSASSGTGGNQPQHF. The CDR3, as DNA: TGCAGTGCTAGTTCCGGGACAGGGGGAAATCAGCCCCAGCATTTT.